This entry is about one T cell receptor beta chain. This clonotype was recorded at least ten times. Its antigen is not yet known. No base qualities exist here, and no much larger clone lies one base off it. Taken from cysteine to phenylalanine, the CDR3 has 11 residues. Kept here is only the CDR3 DNA, which spans 33 bases and is read in frame from base 1. From the germline V gene, CDR1 is MDHEN and CDR2 is SYDVKM. Trimming costs V 6 bases and J 7 bases, and their ends lie 9 bases apart. The library relied on RACE. Sequencing was performed on a NextSeq 500. During library preparation, unique molecular identifiers were attached to individual cDNA molecules so that TCRs could be counted quantitatively and reproducibly. Both TCR alpha and TCR beta chains were sequenced from each blood RNA sample. Processing in the source paper ran as follows. The median number of TCRs per sample was over 85,000, ranging from roughly 23,224 to 690,600. V, J and CDR3 annotation of the TCR reads was carried out using the Decombinator software suite. For PS versus PT1 abundance plots, all samples were subsampled to the same number of TCRs (28,000). TCRs were defined as expanded if absent before sensitization and observed at least eight times at the 2-week time point. TCRdb reworked the public reads: Q25 trimming with fastp, MiXCR clone assembly, productive beta chains retained. Every distinct CDR3 protein forms one entry, paired with its most common genes and DNA. These V and J calls derive from TCRdb rather than the authors' analysis. The sample has roughly 360,000 distinct CDR3 sequences on record, roughly 5% of them singletons. 2% to 2.5% of the sample comes from the top ten.

This specimen comes from a study of human T cells and chemical hapten exposure (dated by TCRdb to the early 2020s). Regarding the study in general: For sensitization, 2% DPC in acetone was applied to a roughly 2 cm by roughly 2 cm area of upper inner arm skin. Throughout the approximately 25-week study period, patients were also given weekly therapeutic DPC doses on the scalp. Patch testing on the upper back used Finn chambers containing 0.01% DPC, with scoring done after 6 days according to International Contact Dermatitis Research Group standards. The patient cohort, mostly female, included alopecia areata with under or over 50% scalp involvement, alopecia totalis and alopecia universalis. The libraries were sequenced as a pool, and the TCR yield per sample differed mostly because of small variations in library volumes within the pool. This study followed changes in the peripheral blood TCR repertoire in vivo during primary and secondary sensitization of alopecia patients to the hapten diphenylcyclopropenone (DPC). Blood samples were taken from patients before sensitization (week 0) and at 2, 6 and about 24 weeks after DPC sensitization. Blood for TCR sequencing was provided by twenty-nine alopecia patients at one to four time points (pre-sensitization, 2, 6 and 24 weeks).

What the study reported, not specific to this receptor: A positive correlation was found between the number of PT1 expanded TCRs and patch test score, with significance reached at thresholds 8, 16 and 32 but not 4. Because every patient had alopecia, a presumed autoimmune disease, the patients' immune response might differ from that of healthy individuals. Repeated subsampling changed both the strength of the expansion versus patch-test correlation and the threshold at which the correlation became significant. Compared with pre-sensitization or healthy control sets, expanded TCRs formed significantly more large CDR3 similarity clusters, which is consistent with antigen-driven responses. No change with DPC sensitization was found in the number of TCRs above 1 in 1000 frequency, and no evidence of global repertoire structure alterations was found.

The time point label for this specimen denotes: patch test 1, 2 weeks after DPC sensitization. The treatment or condition tag for this specimen amounts to: therapeutic diphenylcyclopropenone sensitization with weekly scalp DPC. At every patch-test visit, the blood draw took place before the patch test was put on. Patients were considered eligible if aged 18 to 70, diagnosed with alopecia and deemed suitable for DPC therapy, and patients were excluded if pregnant. Total RNA was isolated from unfractionated whole blood collected in Tempus Blood RNA tubes. The V and J genes are TRBV28 and TRBJ1-2; the D gene cannot be named for sure. Material: whole blood, obtained in connection with sensitization to the hapten diphenylcyclopropenone (DPC). The TCR originated in a woman aged 45 to 65 with alopecia areata. Some clones in this sample may be carry-over from other donors' samples. CDR3 protein: CASSPRFGYTF. At the DNA level, the sequence is TGTGCCAGCAGCCCACGCTTTGGCTACACCTTC.